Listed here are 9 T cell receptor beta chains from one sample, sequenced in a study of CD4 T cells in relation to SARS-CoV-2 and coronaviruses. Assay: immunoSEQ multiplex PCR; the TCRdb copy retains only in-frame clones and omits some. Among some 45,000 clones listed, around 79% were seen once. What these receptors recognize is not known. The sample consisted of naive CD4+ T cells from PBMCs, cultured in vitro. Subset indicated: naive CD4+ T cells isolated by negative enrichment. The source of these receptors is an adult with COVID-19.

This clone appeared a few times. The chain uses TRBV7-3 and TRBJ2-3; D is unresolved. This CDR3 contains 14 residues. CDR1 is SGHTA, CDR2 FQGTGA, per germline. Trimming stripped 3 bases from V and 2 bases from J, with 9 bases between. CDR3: CASSFGRITDTQYF. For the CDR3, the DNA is TGTGCCAGCAGCTTCGGTCGGATCACAGATACGCAGTATTTT.

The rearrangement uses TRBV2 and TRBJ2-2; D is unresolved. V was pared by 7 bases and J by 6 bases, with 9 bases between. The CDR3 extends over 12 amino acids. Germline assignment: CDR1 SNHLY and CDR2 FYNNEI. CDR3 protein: CASTQSAGELFF. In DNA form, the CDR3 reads TGTGCCAGCACCCAATCCGCCGGGGAGCTGTTTTTT.

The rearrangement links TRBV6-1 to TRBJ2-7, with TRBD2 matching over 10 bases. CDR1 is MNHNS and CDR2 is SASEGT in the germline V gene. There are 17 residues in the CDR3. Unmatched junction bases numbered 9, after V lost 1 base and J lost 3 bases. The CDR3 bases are TGTGCCAGCAGTGAAGAACAAGCGGGAGGGCCTGGCTACGAGCAGTACTTC. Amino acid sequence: CASSEEQAGGPGYEQYF.

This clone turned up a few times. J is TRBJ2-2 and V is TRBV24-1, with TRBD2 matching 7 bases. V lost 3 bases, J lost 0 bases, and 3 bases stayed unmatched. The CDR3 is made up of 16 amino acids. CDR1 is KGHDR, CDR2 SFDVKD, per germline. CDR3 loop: CATSDPGLTNTGELFF. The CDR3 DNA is TGTGCCACCAGTGATCCGGGACTAACGAACACCGGGGAGCTGTTTTTT.

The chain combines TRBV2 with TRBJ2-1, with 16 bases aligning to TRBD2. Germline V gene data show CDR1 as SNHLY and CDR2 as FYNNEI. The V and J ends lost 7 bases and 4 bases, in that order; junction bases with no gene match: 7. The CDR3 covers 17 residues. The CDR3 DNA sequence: TGTGCCAGCAATCCCGGGACTAGCGGGAGGGATTACAATGAGCAGTTCTTC. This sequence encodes CASNPGTSGRDYNEQFF.

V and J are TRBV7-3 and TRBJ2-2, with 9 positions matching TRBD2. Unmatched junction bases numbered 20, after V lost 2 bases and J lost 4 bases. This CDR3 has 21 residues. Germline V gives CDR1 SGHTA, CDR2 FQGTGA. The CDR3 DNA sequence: TGTGCCAGCAGCTTATATCCTCCCCGGGCTAGCGGGATCATGGGCACCGGGGAGCTGTTTTTT. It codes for CASSLYPPRASGIMGTGELFF. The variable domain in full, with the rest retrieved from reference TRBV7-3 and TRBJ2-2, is GAGVSQTPSNKVTEKGKYVELRCDPISGHTALYWYRQSLGQGPEFLIYFQGTGAADDSGLPNDRFFAVRPEGSVSTLKIQRTERGDSAVYLCASSLYPPRASGIMGTGELFFGEGSRLTVL.

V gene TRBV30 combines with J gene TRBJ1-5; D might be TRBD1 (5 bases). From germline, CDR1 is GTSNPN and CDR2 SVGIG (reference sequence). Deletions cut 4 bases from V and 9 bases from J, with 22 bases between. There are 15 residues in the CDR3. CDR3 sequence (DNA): TGTGCCTGGACTCCACCTACCGGGGCGGGAGGGCCCCAGCATTTT. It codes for CAWTPPTGAGGPQHF.

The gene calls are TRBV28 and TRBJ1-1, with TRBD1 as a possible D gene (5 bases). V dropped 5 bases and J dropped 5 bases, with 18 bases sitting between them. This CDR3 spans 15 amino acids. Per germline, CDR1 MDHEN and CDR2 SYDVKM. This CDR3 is CASSPWGVRGTEAFF. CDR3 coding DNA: TGTGCCAGCAGTCCCTGGGGGGTACGCGGTACTGAAGCTTTCTTT. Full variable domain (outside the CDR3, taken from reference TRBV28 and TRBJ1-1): DVKVTQSSRYLVKRTGEKVFLECVQDMDHENMFWYRQDPGLGLRLIYFSYDVKMKEKGDIPEGYSVSREKKERFSLILESASTNQTSMYLCASSPWGVRGTEAFFGQGTRLTVV.

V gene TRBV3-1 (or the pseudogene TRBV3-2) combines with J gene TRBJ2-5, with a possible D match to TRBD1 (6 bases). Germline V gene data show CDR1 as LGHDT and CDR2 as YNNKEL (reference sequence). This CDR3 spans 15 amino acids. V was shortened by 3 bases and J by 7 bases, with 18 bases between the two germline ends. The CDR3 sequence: CASSHRTVSWGTQYF. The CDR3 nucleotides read TGTGCCAGCAGCCACCGGACAGTTTCGTGGGGGACCCAGTACTTC.